This T cell receptor (beta chain) was retrieved from a study of blood T cell repertoires in COVID-19. Residents of about two dozen US areas, aged roughly 18 to 89 years, made up the participants. Membership in each cohort depended on participant-reported clinical history. Donors in Cohort 3 who had recovered were those with two negative PCRs, healthcare professional clearance, or resolution of their symptoms. Trimming took off 3 bases at V and 1 base at J, with 19 bases between the two ends. The CDR3 sequence is 17 residues long. CDR1 SGHDT and CDR2 YYEEEE come from the germline V gene. Per the study methods: Estimates of nucleated cell counts were drawn from the amplification of reference gene primers. Generated by immunoSEQ multiplex PCR, the TCRdb table keeps only in-frame clones and is missing some. The V and J calls and clone size come from that table; D and trimming were worked out from the DNA. The repertoire holds approximately 380,000 clones, with 70% to 90% as singletons.

The chain uses TRBV5-6 and TRBJ1-1; D might be TRBD1 (6 bases). The source material was PBMCs or T cells enriched from blood (not recorded which). The clonotype was recovered from a woman aged 18 to 35 who had recovered from COVID-19. CDR3 protein: CASSWWVPGHKNTEAFF. In nucleotides, the CDR3 is TGTGCCAGCAGCTGGTGGGTACCGGGACACAAGAACACTGAAGCTTTCTTT.